The 20 T cell receptor beta chains below were found in one sample sequenced in a study of CD8+ T cells in alopecia areata. The treatment denotes: oral pan-JAK inhibitor, 5-10 mg twice daily. cDNA prepared by RNA extraction and subsequent reverse transcription served as the template for sequencing. Here immunoSEQ multiplex PCR was the method, and the copy in TCRdb shows in-frame clones only, minus some. The table includes some 99,000 clones, 60% to 65% detected once. The sample here was CD8+ T cells sorted from blood, taken at week 4, from a patient treated with tofacitinib. These receptors were collected from a human donor with alopecia areata.

The V and J genes are TRBV30 and TRBJ2-7, with 7 bases identical to TRBD2. This CDR3 spans 12 amino acids. Trimming took 5 bases from V and 1 from J; bases not matched to a gene: 2. Per germline, CDR1 GTSNPN and CDR2 SVGIG (reference sequence). CDR3 coding DNA: TGTGCCTGGCTAGCGGAATCCTACGAGCAGTACTTC. This gives the protein CAWLAESYEQYF.

The CDR3 sequence is CASSSFGQGKSYEQYF. DNA for the CDR3: TGTGCCAGCAGTTCCTTCGGACAGGGGAAGTCCTACGAGCAGTACTTC. The chain couples TRBV27 to TRBJ2-7; 9 nucleotides align to TRBD1. J was trimmed by 1 base and V by 4 bases; bases with no gene match: 8. CDR1 and CDR2 from the germline V gene are MNHEY and SMNVEV (reference sequence). CDR3 length: 16 amino acids.

The V gene is TRBV4-1, the J gene TRBJ1-1; no firm D call. V lost 2 bases and J lost 0, with 10 bases in between. The CDR3 consists of 15 residues. Germline CDR1 is MGHRA and CDR2 is YSYEKL. The CDR3 DNA reads as TGCGCCAGCAGCCAAAGCATCGTCATGAACACTGAAGCTTTCTTT. Translated: CASSQSIVMNTEAFF.

V is TRBV5-1 and J is TRBJ1-1; D remains ambiguous. The CDR3 totals 14 residues. Looked up from germline, CDR1 is SGHRS and CDR2 is YFSETQ. The V end was cut by 0 bases, the J end by 1 base, with 7 bases between. The DNA of the CDR3 is TGCGCCAGCAGCTTGGTATCCGGGAACACTGAAGCTTTCTTT. It codes for CASSLVSGNTEAFF.

The V call is TRBV7-9, the J call TRBJ1-1; TRBD1 agrees at 11 bases. J gave up 3 bases and V 5 bases, and 11 bases lay outside the gene matches. CDR1 is SEHNR and CDR2 is FQNEAQ in the germline V gene (reference sequence). This CDR3 spans 17 amino acids. CDR3 DNA: TGTGCCAGCAGCGCTGAGTTCCGGGACAGGGGGGACACTGAAGCTTTCTTT. This encodes CASSAEFRDRGDTEAFF.

This clone turned up a few times. The gene calls are TRBV10-3 and TRBJ2-3; D is unclear. Germline V gene sequence: CDR1 ENHRY, CDR2 SYGVKD. V shed 0 bases and J shed 4 bases, with 2 bases lying between them. This CDR3 contains 12 residues. Here the CDR3 DNA reads TGTGCCATCAGTGAGTCGGCAGATACGCAGTATTTT. The encoded protein is CAISESADTQYF.

This clone was picked up a small number of times. The chain combines TRBV27 with TRBJ1-2; 8 nucleotides match TRBD1. The CDR3 loop spans 15 amino acids. The germline gives CDR1 MNHEY, CDR2 SMNVEV (reference sequence). V trimming: 6 bases; J trimming: 2 bases; junction bases outside the gene matches: 8. In nucleotides, the CDR3 is TGTGCCAGCAGGCTCGCGGGACAGGCAAACTATGGCTACACCTTC. This codes for CASRLAGQANYGYTF.

The genes are TRBV6-5 and TRBJ1-1; possibly TRBD1 for D (6 bases). CDR1 and CDR2 (germline): MNHEY, SVGAGI. CDR3 length equals 14 residues. V lost 0 bases and J lost 5, with 10 bases in between. Here the CDR3 reads CASSYSSRGTEAFF. CDR3 nucleotide sequence: TGTGCCAGCAGTTACTCGTCCAGGGGTACTGAAGCTTTCTTT.

This clone was seen just once. The rearrangement uses TRBV29-1 and TRBJ2-5; TRBD1 agrees at 7 bases. After removal of 0 bases from V and 1 base from J, the junction contained 2 bases not matched to a gene. Germline CDR1 and CDR2: SQVTM and ANQGSEA. The CDR3 totals 14 residues. The DNA for the CDR3 is TGCAGCGTTGAAGAGAGGACAGGCCAAGAGACCCAGTACTTC. It yields the protein CSVEERTGQETQYF.

This chain joins TRBV25-1 and TRBJ2-7, with 8 nucleotides matching TRBD1. The trim removed 8 bases at V and 3 bases at J, leaving 6 bases unmatched. The CDR3 runs to 13 residues. Per the germline V gene, CDR1 is MGHDK and CDR2 is SYGVNS. The CDR3 DNA sequence: TGTGCCAGCTGCGGACAGGGAGACTACGAGCAGTACTTC. It translates to CASCGQGDYEQYF.

The rearrangement links TRBV28 to TRBJ2-2; no clear D. Trimming pared 6 bases from V and 10 bases from J, leaving 9 bases between. The CDR3 loop spans 11 amino acids. Germline V lookup: CDR1 MDHEN, CDR2 SYDVKM. This chain's CDR3 is CASRAYEELFF. The CDR3 DNA reads TGTGCCAGCAGAGCGTACGAGGAGCTGTTTTTT.

The chain carries TRBV7-2 and TRBJ2-7, with 7 nucleotides matching TRBD1. CDR3 size: 14 residues. The V segment lost 3 bases and the J segment 3 bases; nucleotides outside the gene matches: 5. Germline CDR1 SGHTA, CDR2 FQGNSA. The CDR3 region has the DNA TGTGCCAGCAGCTTCAGGGGGTCCTACTACGAGCAGTACTTC. Residues: CASSFRGSYYEQYF. Combining the CDR3 with reference TRBV7-2 and TRBJ2-7 gives the whole variable domain GAGVSQSPSNKVTEKGKDVELRCDPISGHTALYWYRQSLGQGLEFLIYFQGNSAPDKSGLPSDRFSAERTGGSVSTLTIQRTQQEDSAVYLCASSFRGSYYEQYFGPGTRLTVT.

The rearrangement uses TRBV4-1 and TRBJ1-2; D is unclear. Trimming cost V 1 base and J 0 bases, with 6 bases left between them. This CDR3 contains 14 residues. Germline V gene lookup returns CDR1 MGHRA and CDR2 YSYEKL. CDR3 amino acids: CASSQVTANYGYTF. The CDR3 bases are TGCGCCAGCAGCCAAGTAACAGCTAACTATGGCTACACCTTC.

The gene calls are TRBV7-2 and TRBJ1-1; the D gene is possibly TRBD1 (6 bases). Germline values: CDR1 SGHTA, CDR2 FQGNSA. The CDR3 has 14 residues. Trimming stripped 4 bases from V and 8 bases from J, with 17 bases between. The CDR3 reads CASSSIKTGEEAFF. In DNA form, the CDR3 reads TGTGCCAGCAGCTCGATTAAGACAGGAGAAGAAGCTTTCTTT.

The chain combines TRBV7-2 with TRBJ1-1, with 8 bases identical to TRBD1. CDR1 is SGHTA and CDR2 is FQGNSA in the germline V gene. The CDR3 has 15 residues. V shed 7 bases, J shed 7 bases, and the junction held 14 bases outside the gene matches. CDR3: CASTQGAGIRDEAFF. CDR3 sequence (DNA): TGTGCCAGCACGCAGGGGGCCGGGATACGGGATGAAGCTTTCTTT.

V gene TRBV14 combines with J gene TRBJ2-5, with 8 bases aligning to TRBD1. Germline lookup yields CDR1 SGHDN and CDR2 FVKESK. V was clipped by 0 bases and J by 2 bases; unmatched bases: 5. The CDR3 has 16 amino acids. In DNA, the CDR3 is TGTGCCAGCAGCCAAGACTTCGACAGGGGTCAAGAGACCCAGTACTTC. Residues: CASSQDFDRGQETQYF.

The chain carries TRBV27 and TRBJ2-7; D is unresolved. Trimming removed 8 bases at V and 0 bases at J, with 14 bases between. Germline V gene data show CDR1 as MNHEY and CDR2 as SMNVEV (reference sequence). This CDR3 region has 14 residues. CDR3 sequence reads: CASGPTESSYEQYF. For the CDR3, the DNA is TGTGCCAGCGGACCGACCGAGAGCTCCTACGAGCAGTACTTC.

The CDR3 DNA reads as TGTGCCAGCAGTACTGATATAGCGGGAGCCACAGATACGCAGTATTTT. This codes for CASSTDIAGATDTQYF. V usage is TRBV27 and J usage is TRBJ2-3; 9 bases are shared with TRBD2. Unmatched junction bases numbered 8, after V lost 5 bases and J lost 2 bases. From germline, CDR1 is MNHEY and CDR2 SMNVEV (reference sequence). The length of the CDR3 is 16 residues.

This clone has just a few counts. The gene calls are TRBV7-9 and TRBJ2-1, with D unresolved. Germline lookup yields CDR1 SEHNR and CDR2 FQNEAQ (reference sequence). The CDR3 length is 12 residues. Trimming removed 2 bases from V and 6 bases from J, with 5 bases in between. The CDR3 nucleotides are TGTGCCAGCAGCTTATTTGGCAATGAGCAGTTCTTC. This gives the protein CASSLFGNEQFF.

This clone was detected only a few times. The rearrangement joins TRBV7-2 to TRBJ1-2, with TRBD1 identical over 8 bases. J lost 6 bases, V lost 0 bases, and 6 bases had no gene match. The CDR3 totals 15 residues. The germline V gene encodes CDR1 SGHTA and CDR2 FQGNSA. The CDR3 is CASSLAWTGNDGYTF. The CDR3 DNA reads TGTGCCAGCAGCTTAGCCTGGACAGGGAATGATGGCTACACCTTC.